The 9 T cell receptor beta chains below come from one sample, sequenced in a study of shared clonotypes between healthy human individuals. Method: immunoSEQ multiplex PCR; TCRdb's copy keeps in-frame clones and lacks some. The data hold 2 million to 2.5 million clones, with 85% to 95% observed a single time. The sample taken for sequencing was naive CD4+ T cells from PBMCs. Subset in this sample: CD45RA+ positively selected. These TCRs come from a man younger than 30 in good health. Some clones in this sample may be carry-over from other donors' samples.

The rearrangement uses TRBV30 and TRBJ2-3; 10 nucleotides line up with TRBD1. Trimming took 3 bases from V and 8 from J; bases not matched to a gene: 8. This CDR3 spans 14 amino acids. The germline CDR1 and CDR2 sequences are GTSNPN and SVGIG (reference sequence). The CDR3 loop is CAWRVTGGQGTQYF. For the CDR3, the DNA is TGTGCCTGGAGGGTGACAGGGGGCCAAGGTACGCAGTATTTT.

This chain's CDR3 is CASSEGASSNYGYTF. The CDR3 DNA sequence: TGTGCCAGCAGTGAAGGCGCGTCGTCGAACTATGGCTACACCTTC. This chain joins TRBV6-1 and TRBJ1-2; D is unclear. CDR1 and CDR2 (germline): MNHNS, SASEGT. Trimming left V 1 base short and J 2 bases short, with 11 bases between. The CDR3 contains 15 residues.

The V and J genes are TRBV2 and TRBJ2-7, with 8 bases fitting TRBD1. CDR1 is SNHLY, CDR2 FYNNEI, per germline. The CDR3 loop spans 15 amino acids. V lost 4 bases, J lost 3 bases, and 8 bases stayed unmatched. The CDR3 DNA sequence: TGTGCCAGCAGTGTAGGGGGGACAGGTTTCTACGAGCAGTACTTC. Its translation: CASSVGGTGFYEQYF.

This clone has a handful of counts. The chain has TRBV6-1 and TRBJ1-4; D is unresolved. The V end lost 1 base, the J end lost 8 bases, and 5 bases lay between the germline ends. CDR3 length: 12 residues. The germline V gene encodes CDR1 MNHNS and CDR2 SASEGT. CDR3 sequence (DNA): TGTGCCAGCAGTGAAGGTTGGGAAAAACTGTTTTTT. It encodes CASSEGWEKLFF.

J is TRBJ2-1 and V is TRBV6-6; D call uncertain. The V gene lost 8 bases and the J gene lost 1 base, with 12 bases spanning the gap. Germline-derived CDR1 and CDR2 are MNHNY and SVGAGI (reference sequence). This CDR3 is built from 14 residues. CDR3 DNA: TGTGCCAGCCTTGCCTACAGTTCCTACAATGAGCAGTTCTTC. Its protein is CASLAYSSYNEQFF.

The CDR3 region is CASSLVRGEQFF. CDR3 DNA sequence: TGTGCCAGCAGCCTAGTGAGGGGGGAGCAGTTCTTC. This sequence joins TRBV28 and TRBJ2-1; a weak D match, TRBD1 (6 bases). The V gene's germline CDR1 is MDHEN and CDR2 SYDVKM. The CDR3 is 12 amino acids. The germline V and J ends were trimmed by 6 bases and 10 bases, with 13 bases remaining between them. Based on the CDR3 plus reference TRBV28 and TRBJ2-1, the full variable domain is DVKVTQSSRYLVKRTGEKVFLECVQDMDHENMFWYRQDPGLGLRLIYFSYDVKMKEKGDIPEGYSVSREKKERFSLILESASTNQTSMYLCASSLVRGEQFFGPGTRLTVL.

This chain joins TRBV28 and TRBJ1-5, with D possibly being TRBD1 (5 bases). Per germline, CDR1 MDHEN and CDR2 SYDVKM. This CDR3 spans 14 amino acids. The V and J ends lost 8 bases and 6 bases respectively, with 17 bases between them. CDR3: CASGGSYLGQPQHF. The CDR3 region has the DNA TGTGCCAGCGGGGGGAGTTATCTAGGTCAGCCCCAGCATTTT.

The rearrangement uses TRBV11-1 and TRBJ1-2; D is ambiguous. The germline V gene encodes CDR1 SGHAT and CDR2 FQDESV (reference sequence). This CDR3 spans 13 amino acids. The germline V and J ends were trimmed by 1 base and 4 bases, with 7 bases remaining between them. The CDR3 bases are TGTGCCAGCAGCTTAGGGACTCCCTATGGCTACACCTTC. It encodes CASSLGTPYGYTF.

Comments on this clone: This specimen includes other DNA sequences encoding the same CDR3. The chain recombines TRBV7-9 with TRBJ2-5, with 9 bases fitting TRBD1. With 0 bases clipped from V and 3 bases from J, the junction kept 2 bases outside the gene matches. CDR1 is SEHNR, CDR2 FQNEAQ, per germline (reference sequence). This CDR3 has 15 residues. CDR3 region: CASSLARTGEETQYF. The CDR3 DNA follows: TGTGCCAGCAGCTTAGCAAGGACAGGGGAAGAGACCCAGTACTTC.